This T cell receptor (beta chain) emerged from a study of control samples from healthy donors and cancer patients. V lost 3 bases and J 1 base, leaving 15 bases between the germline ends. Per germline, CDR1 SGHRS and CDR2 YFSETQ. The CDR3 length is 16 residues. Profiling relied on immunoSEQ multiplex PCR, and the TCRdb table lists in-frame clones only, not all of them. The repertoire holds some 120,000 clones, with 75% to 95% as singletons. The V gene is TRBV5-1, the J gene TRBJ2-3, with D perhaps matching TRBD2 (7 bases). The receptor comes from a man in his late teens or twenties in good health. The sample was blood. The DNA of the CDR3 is TGCGCCAGCAGCTCACAGGGAAGCGGGGGCACAGATACGCAGTATTTT. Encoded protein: CASSSQGSGGTDTQYF.